The clone carrying this T cell receptor beta chain has just a few counts. The CDR3 is made up of 16 amino acids. CDR1 and CDR2 from the germline V gene are MDHEN and SYDVKM. V was clipped by 4 bases and J by 1 base; unmatched bases: 5. The source of the sample is a study of blood T cell repertoires in COVID-19. Across the whole study: Sample material is recorded as cDNA or gDNA derived from T cells, B-cell-depleted T cells, or PBMCs.

Source study methods: Reference gene primer amplification yielded estimated nucleated cell counts. Clones were read by immunoSEQ multiplex PCR, and TCRdb kept only the in-frame ones, dropping some. D and trimming were read from the DNA, whereas the V and J calls and clone size are those reported in that table. The sample yields 100,000 to 120,000 clones, about four fifths seen once. What was sequenced was peripheral blood. The receptor was isolated from a woman in her 70s with acute or convalescent COVID-19. This rearrangement joins TRBV28 to TRBJ2-1; 9 bases agree with TRBD2. The DNA of the CDR3 is TGTGCCAGCAGTTCGCCGAGCGGGAGGTCCTACAATGAGCAGTTCTTC. Protein: CASSSPSGRSYNEQFF. Full variable domain (missing parts from reference TRBV28 and TRBJ2-1): DVKVTQSSRYLVKRTGEKVFLECVQDMDHENMFWYRQDPGLGLRLIYFSYDVKMKEKGDIPEGYSVSREKKERFSLILESASTNQTSMYLCASSSPSGRSYNEQFFGPGTRLTVL.